A single sample gave rise to the 5 T cell receptor beta chains below, sequenced in a study of blood T cells in healthy people across ages. Alongside a J-beta primer mix, a sample-barcoded 5' primer served in a second PCR lasting about 7 to 11 cycles. Via MiXCR, TCRdb re-called the 5' RACE reads, giving one row per CDR3 protein. The sample contains approximately 1,700,000 distinct CDR3 sequences, roughly two fifths of which appear only once. The specimen was blood. These receptors were collected from a human donor in good health.

This clonotype was observed a few times. This chain joins TRBV4-1 and TRBJ2-7; D perhaps matches TRBD1 (6 bases). V was trimmed by 5 bases and J by 3 bases, leaving 20 bases between them. This CDR3 is 16 amino acids long. Germline-derived CDR1 and CDR2 are MGHRA and YSYEKL. The CDR3 protein is CASSLQGKAYFYEQYF. CDR3 DNA sequence: TGCGCCAGCAGCTTACAGGGTAAGGCGTACTTCTACGAGCAGTACTTC.

This clonotype was seen a handful of times. The chain has TRBV6-5 and TRBJ1-2; TRBD1 matches at 10 bases. This CDR3 spans 14 amino acids. Germline V CDR1 and CDR2: MNHEY, SVGAGI. Trimming at V came to 6 bases and at J to 3 bases, leaving 4 bases not matched to a gene. The CDR3 loop is CASRGTGDDYGYTF. CDR3 in DNA: TGTGCCAGCAGAGGGACAGGGGATGACTATGGCTACACCTTC.

The chain uses TRBV7-2 and TRBJ1-5; D ambiguous. V lost 3 bases, J lost 4 bases, and 13 bases lay in between. The CDR3 consists of 15 residues. CDR1 and CDR2 (germline): SGHTA, FQGNSA. CDR3 amino acids: CASSFAGSGNQPQHF. The CDR3 region has the DNA TGTGCCAGCAGCTTCGCGGGGAGTGGGAATCAGCCCCAGCATTTT. Based on the CDR3 plus reference TRBV7-2 and TRBJ1-5, the full variable domain is GAGVSQSPSNKVTEKGKDVELRCDPISGHTALYWYRQSLGQGLEFLIYFQGNSAPDKSGLPSDRFSAERTGGSVSTLTIQRTQQEDSAVYLCASSFAGSGNQPQHFGDGTRLSIL.

This clonotype was seen a handful of times. The gene calls are TRBV5-1 and TRBJ2-7; TRBD1 or TRBD2 may be the D gene (5 bases each). CDR3 length: 17 amino acids. Germline V gives CDR1 SGHRS, CDR2 YFSETQ. V lost 2 bases, J lost 4 bases, and 22 bases lay in between. DNA of the CDR3: TGCGCCAGCAGCTTTTTCGTCCCGAGCAGGGACGTATACGAGCAGTACTTC. This codes for CASSFFVPSRDVYEQYF. The variable domain in full, with the rest retrieved from reference TRBV5-1 and TRBJ2-7, is KAGVTQTPRYLIKTRGQQVTLSCSPISGHRSVSWYQQTPGQGLQFLFEYFSETQRNKGNFPGRFSGRQFSNSRSEMNVSTLELGDSALYLCASSFFVPSRDVYEQYFGPGTRLTVT.

This clonotype has more than one count but fewer than ten. The chain joins TRBV5-5 to TRBJ2-7, with TRBD1 matching over 7 bases. CDR1 is SGHKS, CDR2 YYEKEE, per germline (reference sequence). CDR3 size: 16 residues. V lost 4 bases and J lost 3; bases outside the gene matches: 13. The CDR3 loop is CASSLGQDQTIYEQYF. The CDR3 nucleotides read TGTGCCAGCAGCCTCGGACAGGATCAGACCATCTACGAGCAGTACTTC.